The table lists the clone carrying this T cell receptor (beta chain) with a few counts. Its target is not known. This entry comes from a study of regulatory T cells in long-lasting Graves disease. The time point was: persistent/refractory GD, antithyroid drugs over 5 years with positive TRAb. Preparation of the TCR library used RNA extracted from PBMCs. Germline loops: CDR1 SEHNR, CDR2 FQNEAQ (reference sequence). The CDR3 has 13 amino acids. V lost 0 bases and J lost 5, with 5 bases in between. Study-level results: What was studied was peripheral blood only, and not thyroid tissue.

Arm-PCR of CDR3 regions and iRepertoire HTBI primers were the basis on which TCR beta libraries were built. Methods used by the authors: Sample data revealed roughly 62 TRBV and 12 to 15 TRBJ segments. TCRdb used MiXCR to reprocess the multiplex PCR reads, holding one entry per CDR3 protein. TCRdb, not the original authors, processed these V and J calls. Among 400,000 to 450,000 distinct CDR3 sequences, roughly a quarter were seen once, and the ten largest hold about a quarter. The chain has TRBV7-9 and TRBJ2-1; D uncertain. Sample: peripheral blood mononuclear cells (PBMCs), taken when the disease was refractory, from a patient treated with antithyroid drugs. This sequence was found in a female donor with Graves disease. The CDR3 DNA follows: TGTGCCAGCAGCTTAGCGTTAAACAATGAGCAGTTCTTC. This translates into CASSLALNNEQFF.